This TCR beta chain was observed in a study of T-cell memory formation after mild COVID-19. Remarks on this clonotype: Its target is unknown.

Findings of the study overall: Clones contracting across day 15 to 85 had a balanced CD4/CD8 profile; later expanding clones leaned CD4+. The authors left the SARS-CoV-2 specificity of second-wave clones peaking on day 37 unconfirmed.

TCRdb called the 5' RACE reads again in MiXCR, with one record for every CDR3 protein. Here the sample spans approximately 100,000 distinct CDR3 sequences, around 10% being singletons. Sequencing input: PBMCs or a T cell subset sorted from them (not recorded which). This receptor was obtained from a young man who had mild COVID-19 (a few samples of this study predate the infection). Cell type and time point are not known.

The CDR3 sequence is CASSQDPAGGETQYF. CDR3 in DNA: TGCGCCAGCAGCCAAGACCCAGCGGGGGGAGAGACCCAGTACTTC. This chain connects TRBV4-1 to TRBJ2-5; 9 nucleotides match TRBD2. Germline values: CDR1 MGHRA, CDR2 YSYEKL. The CDR3 contains 15 residues. V lost 0 bases, J lost 4 bases, and 3 bases stayed unmatched.